This T cell receptor (beta chain) was observed in a study of blood T cell repertoires in COVID-19. This table comes from immunoSEQ multiplex PCR, and its TCRdb copy is limited to in-frame clones, with some not included. Among about 12,000 clones listed, just over 70% were seen once. This clone was picked up one time. Sequenced material: peripheral blood. This TCR was sampled from a man aged 60 to 69 with COVID-19, enrolled during active disease.

CDR3 sequence: CASSLVRGWNTEAFF. The CDR3 DNA sequence: TGTGCCAGCAGCTTAGTGCGGGGGTGGAACACTGAAGCTTTCTTT. The gene calls are TRBV11-3 and TRBJ1-1, with D perhaps matching TRBD1 (5 bases). V was trimmed by 1 base and J by 1 base, leaving 10 bases between them. Germline CDR1 is SGHNT and CDR2 is YENEEA. The CDR3 extends over 15 amino acids.